This TCR beta chain was found in a study of Graves' ophthalmopathy and Graves' hyperthyroidism. None of the included patients had other autoimmune diseases, uncontrolled infections, pregnancy or lactation, as these led to exclusion. As regards this clonotype: The antigen remains unidentified.

The CDR3 is made up of 15 amino acids. V lost 6 bases and J 4 bases, leaving 15 bases between the germline ends. Germline-derived CDR1 and CDR2 are MGHDK and SYGVNS. TCR beta CDR3 amplification used RNA transcripts. First-round RT-PCR relied on HTBI primers, and a second-round multiplex PCR came next. One entry per CDR3 protein results from TCRdb running MiXCR on the multiplex PCR reads. The data contain 740,000 or so distinct CDR3 sequences, approximately 40% of them singletons. Study-level results: A majority of expanded thyroid clonotypes exceeding 0.001 frequency were likewise present in blood.

The sequence was collected from an adult man with Graves' ophthalmopathy. Material for sequencing was peripheral blood. The rearrangement joins TRBV25-1 to TRBJ2-2, with a possible D match to TRBD2 (5 bases). CDR3 sequence reads: CASRQANSATGELFF. Here the CDR3 DNA reads TGTGCCAGCAGACAAGCTAATAGCGCCACCGGGGAGCTGTTTTTT.